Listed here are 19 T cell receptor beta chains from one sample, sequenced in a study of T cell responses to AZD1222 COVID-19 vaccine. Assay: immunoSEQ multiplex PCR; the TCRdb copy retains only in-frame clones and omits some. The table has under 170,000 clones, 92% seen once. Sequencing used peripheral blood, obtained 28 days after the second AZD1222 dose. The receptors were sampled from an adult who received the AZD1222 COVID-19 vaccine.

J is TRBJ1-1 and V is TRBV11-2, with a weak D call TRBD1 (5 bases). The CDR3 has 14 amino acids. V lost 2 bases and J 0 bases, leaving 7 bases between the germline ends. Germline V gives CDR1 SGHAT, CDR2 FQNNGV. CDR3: CASSLRQLNTEAFF. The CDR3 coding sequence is TGTGCCAGCAGCTTACGACAGTTGAACACTGAAGCTTTCTTT. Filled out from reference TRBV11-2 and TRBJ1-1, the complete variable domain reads EAGVAQSPRYKIIEKRQSVAFWCNPISGHATLYWYQQILGQGPKLLIQFQNNGVVDDSQLPKDRFSAERLKGVDSTLKIQPAKLEDSAVYLCASSLRQLNTEAFFGQGTRLTVV.

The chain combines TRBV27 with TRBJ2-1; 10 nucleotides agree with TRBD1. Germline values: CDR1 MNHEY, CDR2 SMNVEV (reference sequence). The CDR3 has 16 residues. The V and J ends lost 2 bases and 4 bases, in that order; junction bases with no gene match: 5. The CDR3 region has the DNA TGTGCCAGCAGTTTAGAAACGGGACAGGGGTACAATGAGCAGTTCTTC. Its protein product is CASSLETGQGYNEQFF.

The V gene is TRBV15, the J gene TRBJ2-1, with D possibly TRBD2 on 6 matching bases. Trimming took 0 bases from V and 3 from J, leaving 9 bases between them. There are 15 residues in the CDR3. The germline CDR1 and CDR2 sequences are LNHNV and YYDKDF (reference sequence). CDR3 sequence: CATSRERDFYNEQFF. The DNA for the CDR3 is TGTGCCACCAGCAGAGAGCGGGACTTCTACAATGAGCAGTTCTTC.

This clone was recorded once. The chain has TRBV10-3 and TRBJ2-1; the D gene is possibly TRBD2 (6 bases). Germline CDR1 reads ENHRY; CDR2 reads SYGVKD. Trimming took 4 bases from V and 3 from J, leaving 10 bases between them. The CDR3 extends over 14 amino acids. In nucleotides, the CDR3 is TGTGCCATCAGTGGGGGGGATCGCTACAATGAGCAGTTCTTC. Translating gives CAISGGDRYNEQFF.

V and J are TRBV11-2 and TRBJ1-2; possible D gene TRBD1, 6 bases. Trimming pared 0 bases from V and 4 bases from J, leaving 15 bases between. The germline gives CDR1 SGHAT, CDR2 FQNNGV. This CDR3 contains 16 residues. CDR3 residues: CASSLDGGFGGYGYTF. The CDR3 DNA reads TGTGCCAGCAGCTTAGACGGGGGCTTCGGGGGCTATGGCTACACCTTC.

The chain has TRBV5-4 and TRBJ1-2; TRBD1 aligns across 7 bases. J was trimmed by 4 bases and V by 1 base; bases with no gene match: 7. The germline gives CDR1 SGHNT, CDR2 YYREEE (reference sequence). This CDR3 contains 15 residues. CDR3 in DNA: TGTGCCAGCAGCTTGACTGGACAGGCGGGCTATGGCTACACCTTC. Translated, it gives CASSLTGQAGYGYTF.

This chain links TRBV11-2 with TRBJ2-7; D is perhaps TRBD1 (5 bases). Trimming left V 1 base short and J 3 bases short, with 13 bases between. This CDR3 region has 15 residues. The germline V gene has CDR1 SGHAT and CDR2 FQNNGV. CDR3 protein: CASSLGQRKYYEQYF. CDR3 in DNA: TGTGCCAGCAGCTTAGGACAGAGAAAATACTACGAGCAGTACTTC.

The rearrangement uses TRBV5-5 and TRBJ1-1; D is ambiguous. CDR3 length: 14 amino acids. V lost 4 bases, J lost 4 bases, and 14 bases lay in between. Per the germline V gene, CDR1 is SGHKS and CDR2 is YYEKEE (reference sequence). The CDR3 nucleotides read TGTGCCAGCAGCCTCCCGACTCGGGGCACTGAAGCTTTCTTT. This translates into CASSLPTRGTEAFF. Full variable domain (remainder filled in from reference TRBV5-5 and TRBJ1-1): DAGVTQSPTHLIKTRGQQVTLRCSPISGHKSVSWYQQVLGQGPQFIFQYYEKEERGRGNFPDRFSARQFPNYSSELNVNALLLGDSALYLCASSLPTRGTEAFFGQGTRLTVV.

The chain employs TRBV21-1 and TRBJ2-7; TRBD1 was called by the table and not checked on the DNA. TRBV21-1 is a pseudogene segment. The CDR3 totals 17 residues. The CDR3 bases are TGTGCCAGCACCGCAACCCAAGACAGCCACCTTACCTACGAGCAGTACTTC. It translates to CASTATQDSHLTYEQYF.

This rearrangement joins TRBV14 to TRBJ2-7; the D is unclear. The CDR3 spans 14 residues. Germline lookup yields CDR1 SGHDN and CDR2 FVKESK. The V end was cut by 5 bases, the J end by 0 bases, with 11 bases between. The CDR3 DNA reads TGTGCCAGCAGCTTAGACACCTACTCCTACGAGCAGTACTTC. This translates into CASSLDTYSYEQYF.

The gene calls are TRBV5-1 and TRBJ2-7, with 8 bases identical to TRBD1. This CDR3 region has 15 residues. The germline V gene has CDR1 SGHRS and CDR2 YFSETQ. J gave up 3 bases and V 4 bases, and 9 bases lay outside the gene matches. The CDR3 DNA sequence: TGCGCCAGCAGCCGCGGAGCAGGGGGCCGCTACGAGCAGTACTTC. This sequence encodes CASSRGAGGRYEQYF.

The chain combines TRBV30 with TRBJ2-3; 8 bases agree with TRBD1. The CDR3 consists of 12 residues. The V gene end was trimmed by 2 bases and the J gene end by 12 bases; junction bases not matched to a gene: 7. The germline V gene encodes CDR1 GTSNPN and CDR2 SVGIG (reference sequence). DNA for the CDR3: TGTGCCTGGAGTCCCGGACAGGGATTTCAGTATTTT. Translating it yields CAWSPGQGFQYF. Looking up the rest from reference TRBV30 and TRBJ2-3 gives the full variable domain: SQTIHQWPATLVQPVGSPLSLECTVEGTSNPNLYWYRQAAGRGLQLLFYSVGIGQISSEVPQNLSASRPQDRQFILSSKKLLLSDSGFYLCAWSPGQGFQYFGPGTRLTVL.

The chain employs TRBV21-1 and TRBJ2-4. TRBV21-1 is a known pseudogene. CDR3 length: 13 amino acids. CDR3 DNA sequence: TGTGCCAGCAGCGGCCCCCGGGGGCGAATTCAGTACTTC. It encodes CASSGPRGRIQYF.

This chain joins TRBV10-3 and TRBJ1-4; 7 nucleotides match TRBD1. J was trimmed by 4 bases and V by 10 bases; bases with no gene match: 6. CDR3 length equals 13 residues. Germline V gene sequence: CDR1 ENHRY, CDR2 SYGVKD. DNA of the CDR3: TGTGCCACGGCAGACAGGGTTAATGAAAAACTGTTTTTT. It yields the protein CATADRVNEKLFF.

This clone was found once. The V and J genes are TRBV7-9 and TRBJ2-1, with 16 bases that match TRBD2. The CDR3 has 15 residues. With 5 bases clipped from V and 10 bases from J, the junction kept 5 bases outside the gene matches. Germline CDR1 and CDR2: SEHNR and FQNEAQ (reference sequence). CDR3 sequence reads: CASSGGLAGGREQFF. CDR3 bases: TGTGCCAGCAGCGGGGGACTAGCGGGAGGGAGAGAGCAGTTCTTC.

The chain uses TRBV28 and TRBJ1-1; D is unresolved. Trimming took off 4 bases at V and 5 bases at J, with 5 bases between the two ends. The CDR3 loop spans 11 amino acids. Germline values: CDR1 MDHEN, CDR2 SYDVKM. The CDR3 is CASSSPTEAFF. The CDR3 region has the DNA TGTGCCAGCAGTTCCCCGACTGAAGCTTTCTTT.

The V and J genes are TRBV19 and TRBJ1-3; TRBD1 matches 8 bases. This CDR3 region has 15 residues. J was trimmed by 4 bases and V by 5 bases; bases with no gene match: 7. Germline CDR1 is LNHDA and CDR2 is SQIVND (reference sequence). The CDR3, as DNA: TGTGCCAGTAGTCCCCAGGGGGCGCAGGGAAACACCATATATTTT. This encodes CASSPQGAQGNTIYF. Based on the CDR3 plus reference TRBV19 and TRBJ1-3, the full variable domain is DGGITQSPKYLFRKEGQNVTLSCEQNLNHDAMYWYRQDPGQGLRLIYYSQIVNDFQKGDIAEGYSVSREKKESFPLTVTSAQKNPTAFYLCASSPQGAQGNTIYFGEGSWLTVV.

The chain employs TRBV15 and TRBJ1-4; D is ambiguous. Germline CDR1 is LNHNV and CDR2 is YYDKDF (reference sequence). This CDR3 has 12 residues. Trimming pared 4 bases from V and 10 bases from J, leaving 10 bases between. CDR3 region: CATSIGSGKLFF. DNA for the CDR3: TGTGCCACCAGCATAGGCTCGGGAAAACTGTTTTTT.

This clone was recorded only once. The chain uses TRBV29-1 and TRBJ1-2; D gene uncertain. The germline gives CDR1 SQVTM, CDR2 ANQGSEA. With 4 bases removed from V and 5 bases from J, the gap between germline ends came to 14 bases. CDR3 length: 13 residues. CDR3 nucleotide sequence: TGCAGCGTTGGTCCTGGACTACTGTATGGCTACACCTTC. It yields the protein CSVGPGLLYGYTF.